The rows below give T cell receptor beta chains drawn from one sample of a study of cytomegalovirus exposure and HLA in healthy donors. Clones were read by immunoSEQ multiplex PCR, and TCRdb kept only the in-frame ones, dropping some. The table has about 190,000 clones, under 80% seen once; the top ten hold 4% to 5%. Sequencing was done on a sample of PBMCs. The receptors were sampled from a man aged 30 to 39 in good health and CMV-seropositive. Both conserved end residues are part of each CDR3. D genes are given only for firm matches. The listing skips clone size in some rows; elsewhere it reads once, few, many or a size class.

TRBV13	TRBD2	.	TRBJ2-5	CASSIAGAETQYF	TGTGCCAGCAGCATAGCGGGAGCGGAGACCCAGTACTTC
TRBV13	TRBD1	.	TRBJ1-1	CASSPIGTGGRDTEAFF	TGTGCCAGCAGCCCCATTGGGACAGGAGGGAGAGACACTGAAGCTTTCTTT
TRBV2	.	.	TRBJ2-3	CASELFPADTQYF	TGTGCCAGCGAGTTGTTCCCCGCAGATACGCAGTATTTT
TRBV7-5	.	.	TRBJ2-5	CARSLVGGLAGQETQYF	TGTGCCAGAAGCTTAGTGGGGGGACTAGCGGGCCAAGAGACCCAGTACTTC
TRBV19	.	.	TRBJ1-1	CASTGRAAAFF	TGTGCCAGTACCGGCAGGGCGGCGGCTTTCTTT
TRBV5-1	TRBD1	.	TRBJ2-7	CASSLTGAYEQYF	TGCGCCAGCAGCTTAACAGGGGCCTACGAGCAGTACTTC
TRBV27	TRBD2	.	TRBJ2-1	CASRPRGIAGPTVGNEQFF	TGTGCCAGCAGACCTCGGGGGATAGCGGGACCTACTGTTGGGAATGAGCAGTTCTTC
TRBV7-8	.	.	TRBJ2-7	CASSLGTTSSYEQYF	TGTGCCAGCAGCTTGGGGACAACCAGCTCCTACGAGCAGTACTTC
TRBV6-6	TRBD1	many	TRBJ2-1	CASSGDRGEYNEQFF	TGTGCCAGCAGCGGGGACAGGGGTGAATACAATGAGCAGTTCTTC
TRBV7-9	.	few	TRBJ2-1	CSSSLTPDWVNEQFF	TGTTCCAGCAGCTTAACCCCGGACTGGGTAAATGAGCAGTTCTTC
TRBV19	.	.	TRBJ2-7	CASSMRRGLQYF	TGTGCCAGTAGTATGCGACGGGGGTTGCAGTACTTC
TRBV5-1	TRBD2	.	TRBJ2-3	CASSLRSSGGADTQYF	TGCGCCAGCAGCTTGAGATCTAGCGGGGGCGCAGATACGCAGTATTTT
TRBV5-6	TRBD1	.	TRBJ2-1	CASSLGDRAYNEQFF	TGTGCCAGCAGCCTAGGGGACAGGGCCTACAATGAGCAGTTCTTC
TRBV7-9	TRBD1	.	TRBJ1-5	CASSPGRQGAGQPQHF	TGTGCCAGCAGTCCTGGGAGGCAGGGGGCTGGTCAGCCCCAGCATTTT
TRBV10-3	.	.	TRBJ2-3	CAISEPTSTDTQYF	TGTGCCATCAGTGAGCCCACTTCGACAGATACGCAGTATTTT
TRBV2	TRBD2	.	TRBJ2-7	CASSEALMTSGYEQYF	TGTGCCAGCAGTGAAGCGCTGATGACTAGCGGGTACGAGCAGTACTTC
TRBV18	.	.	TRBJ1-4	CASSTGVSNEKLFF	TGTGCCAGCTCAACGGGGGTATCTAATGAAAAACTGTTTTTT
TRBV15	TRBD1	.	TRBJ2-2	CATSRDQWTGGTGELFF	TGTGCCACCAGCAGAGATCAATGGACAGGGGGAACCGGGGAGCTGTTTTTT
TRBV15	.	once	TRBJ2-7	CATSRVRPTGYEQYF	TGTGCCACCAGCAGAGTAAGGCCCACGGGGTACGAGCAGTACTTC
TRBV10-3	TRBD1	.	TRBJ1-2	CAISEYVRTGASYGYTF	TGTGCCATCAGTGAGTACGTTAGGACAGGCGCGTCCTATGGCTACACCTTC
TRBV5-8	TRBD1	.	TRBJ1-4	CASRPGTGVNEKLFF	TGTGCCAGCAGGCCCGGGACAGGGGTCAATGAAAAACTGTTTTTT
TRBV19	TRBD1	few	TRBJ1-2	CASSISARTGLNYGYTF	TGTGCCAGTAGTATATCTGCCCGGACAGGGCTAAACTATGGCTACACCTTC
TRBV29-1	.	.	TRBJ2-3	CSVEIGGGTDTQYF	TGCAGCGTTGAAATTGGAGGAGGCACAGATACGCAGTATTTT
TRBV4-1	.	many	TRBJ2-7	CASGAGRGSEQYF	TGCGCCAGCGGGGCTGGCAGGGGATCCGAGCAGTACTTC
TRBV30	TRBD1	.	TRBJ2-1	CAWAGGYNEQFF	TGTGCCTGGGCAGGGGGCTACAATGAGCAGTTCTTC
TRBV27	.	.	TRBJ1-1	CASSALGVTEAFF	TGTGCCAGCAGTGCCCTAGGGGTAACTGAAGCTTTCTTT
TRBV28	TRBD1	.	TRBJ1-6	CASSLPGQLGYSPLHF	TGTGCCAGTAGCCTCCCGGGACAGCTCGGCTATTCACCCCTCCACTTT
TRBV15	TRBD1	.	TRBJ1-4	CATSTGQGATNEKLFF	TGTGCCACCAGCACGGGACAGGGAGCAACTAATGAAAAACTGTTTTTT
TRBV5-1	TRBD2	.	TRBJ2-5	CASSLAASGGQETQYF	TGCGCCAGCAGCTTGGCGGCTAGCGGGGGGCAAGAGACCCAGTACTTC
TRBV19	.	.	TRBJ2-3	CASSIDPDSNTDTQYF	TGTGCCAGTAGTATAGATCCTGACAGTAACACAGATACGCAGTATTTT
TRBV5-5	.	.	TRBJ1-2	CASSRSGSNYGYTF	TGTGCCAGCAGCCGATCGGGGAGTAACTATGGCTACACCTTC
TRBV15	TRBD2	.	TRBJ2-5	CATSSGGWETQYF	TGTGCCACCAGCAGCGGGGGGTGGGAGACCCAGTACTTC
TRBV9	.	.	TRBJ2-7	CASSPLVGEFDGQYF	TGTGCCAGCAGCCCCCTCGTCGGGGAGTTCGATGGGCAGTACTTC
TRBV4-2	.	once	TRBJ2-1	CASSQVDSTYNEQFF	TGTGCCAGCAGCCAAGTGGACAGTACCTACAATGAGCAGTTCTTC
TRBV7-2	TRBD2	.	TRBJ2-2	CASSFTQGLAGYTGELFF	TGTGCCAGCAGCTTTACCCAGGGACTAGCGGGATACACCGGGGAGCTGTTTTTT
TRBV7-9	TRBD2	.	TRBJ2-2	CASSNILAENTGELFF	TGTGCCAGCAGCAACATTCTAGCGGAAAACACCGGGGAGCTGTTTTTT
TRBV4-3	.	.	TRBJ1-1	CASSSGSPNTEAFF	TGCGCCAGCAGCTCGGGGAGCCCGAACACTGAAGCTTTCTTT
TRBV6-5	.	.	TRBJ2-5	CASSYAGTQETQYF	TGTGCCAGCAGTTACGCGGGGACCCAAGAGACCCAGTACTTC
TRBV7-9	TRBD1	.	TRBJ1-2	CSSSRRGGAGGGYTF	TGTTCCAGCAGCCGGAGAGGGGGCGCGGGCGGTGGCTACACCTTC
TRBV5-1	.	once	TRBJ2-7	CASSLTQGALEQYF	TGCGCCAGCAGCTTGACACAGGGCGCTCTCGAGCAGTACTTC
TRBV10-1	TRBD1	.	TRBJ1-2	CASRDRGTNYGYTF	TGCGCCAGCAGAGACAGGGGAACTAACTATGGCTACACCTTC
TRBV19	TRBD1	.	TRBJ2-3	CASSTDREVVGNTQYF	TGTGCCAGTAGTACAGACAGGGAAGTTGTTGGAAATACGCAGTATTTT
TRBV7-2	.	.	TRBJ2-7	CASSFWEEGEQYF	TGTGCCAGCAGCTTCTGGGAGGAGGGCGAGCAGTACTTC